This T cell receptor beta chain was sequenced during a study of shared clonotypes between healthy human individuals. Points from the study as a whole: Lower generation probabilities were found for non-shared clonotypes than for those shared by all four donors. Sorted-subset sequencing, rarefaction showed, was incomplete despite large depth.

Comment on this clone: What it binds is unknown.

Germline V gene sequence: CDR1 SEHNR, CDR2 FQNEAQ (reference sequence). Germline trimming cut 2 bases from V and 7 bases from J; bases unmatched to any gene: 10. The CDR3 spans 16 residues. TCRdb's table, derived via immunoSEQ multiplex PCR, lists solely in-frame clones and lacks some. Here the sample spans roughly 810,000 clones, approximately 96% being singletons. Terminally differentiated effector memory CD45RA+ cells were left out of the naive CD8 fraction, which was CD45RO-negative and positively selected for CCR7. This clonotype was obtained from a man younger than 45 in good health. Specimen: naive CD8+ T cells sorted from blood. The chain is built from TRBV7-9 and TRBJ2-1, with TRBD2 matching 8 bases. In nucleotides, the CDR3 is TGTGCCAGCAGCTTAAAGGTAACTAGCGGCTCGAATGAGCAGTTCTTC. Translating it yields CASSLKVTSGSNEQFF.